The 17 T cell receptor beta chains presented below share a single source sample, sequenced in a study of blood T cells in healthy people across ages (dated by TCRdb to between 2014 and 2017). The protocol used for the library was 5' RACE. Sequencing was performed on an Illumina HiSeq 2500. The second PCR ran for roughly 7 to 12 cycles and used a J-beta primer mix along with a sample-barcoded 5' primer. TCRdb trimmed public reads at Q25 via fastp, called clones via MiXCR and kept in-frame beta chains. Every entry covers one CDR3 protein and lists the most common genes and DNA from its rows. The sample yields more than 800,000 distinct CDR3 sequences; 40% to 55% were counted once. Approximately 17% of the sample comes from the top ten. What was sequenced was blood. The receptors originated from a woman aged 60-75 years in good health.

The CDR3 sequence is CSVEPDRGRTDTQYF. CDR3 nucleotides: TGCAGCGTTGAACCAGACAGGGGGCGCACAGATACGCAGTATTTT. This chain uses TRBV29-1 with TRBJ2-3, with 10 bases identical to TRBD1. The CDR3 covers 15 residues. Germline loops: CDR1 SQVTM, CDR2 ANQGSEA. V was clipped by 2 bases and J by 1 base; unmatched bases: 3.

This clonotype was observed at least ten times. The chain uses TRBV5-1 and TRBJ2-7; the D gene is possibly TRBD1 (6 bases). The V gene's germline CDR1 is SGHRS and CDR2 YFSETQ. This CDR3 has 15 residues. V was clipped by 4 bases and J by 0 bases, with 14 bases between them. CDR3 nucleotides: TGCGCCAGCAGCACAGGAACAGGGTACTCCTACGAGCAGTACTTC. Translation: CASSTGTGYSYEQYF.

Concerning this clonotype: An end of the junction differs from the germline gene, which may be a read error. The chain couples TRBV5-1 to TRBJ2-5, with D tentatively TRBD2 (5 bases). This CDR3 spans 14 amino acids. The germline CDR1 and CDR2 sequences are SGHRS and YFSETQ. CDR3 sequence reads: CTSSDALGSETQYF. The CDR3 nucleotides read TGCACCAGCAGCGATGCACTGGGGAGTGAGACCCAGTACTTC.

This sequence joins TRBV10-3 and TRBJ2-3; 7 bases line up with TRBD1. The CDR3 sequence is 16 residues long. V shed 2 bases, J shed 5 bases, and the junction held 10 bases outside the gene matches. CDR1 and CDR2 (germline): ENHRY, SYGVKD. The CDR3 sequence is CAISEKGARGEDTQYF. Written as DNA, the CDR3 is TGTGCCATCAGTGAGAAGGGGGCCCGGGGAGAAGATACGCAGTATTTT.

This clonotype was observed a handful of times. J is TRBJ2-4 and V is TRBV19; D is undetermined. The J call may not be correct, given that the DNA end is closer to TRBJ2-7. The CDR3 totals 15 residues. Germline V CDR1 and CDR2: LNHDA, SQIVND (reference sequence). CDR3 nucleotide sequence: TGTGCCAGTAGTATAGCGCGCGGCGTCCTCTACGAGCAGTACTTC. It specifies CASSIARGVLYEQYF.

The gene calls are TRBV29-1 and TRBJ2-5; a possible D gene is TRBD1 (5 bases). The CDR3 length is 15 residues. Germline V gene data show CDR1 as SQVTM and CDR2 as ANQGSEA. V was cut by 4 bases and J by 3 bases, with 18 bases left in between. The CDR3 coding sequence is TGCAGCGTTGGCAGAAGTGGACACGAAAAAGAGACCCAGTACTTC. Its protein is CSVGRSGHEKETQYF. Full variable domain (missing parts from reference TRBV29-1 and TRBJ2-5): SAVISQKPSRDICQRGTSLTIQCQVDSQVTMMFWYRQQPGQSLTLIATANQGSEATYESGFVIDKFPISRPNLTFSTLTVSNMSPEDSSIYLCSVGRSGHEKETQYFGPGTRLLVL.

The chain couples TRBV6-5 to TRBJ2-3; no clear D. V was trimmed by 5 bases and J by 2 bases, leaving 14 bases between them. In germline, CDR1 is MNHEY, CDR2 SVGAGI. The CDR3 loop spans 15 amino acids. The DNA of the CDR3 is TGTGCCAGCAGTAGCAGACGGACGATCACAGATACGCAGTATTTT. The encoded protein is CASSSRRTITDTQYF.

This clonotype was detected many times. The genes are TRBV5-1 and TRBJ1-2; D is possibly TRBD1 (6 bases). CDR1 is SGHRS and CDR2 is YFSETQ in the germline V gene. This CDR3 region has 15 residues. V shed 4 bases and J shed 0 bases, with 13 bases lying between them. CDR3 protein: CASSGGQSSNYGYTF. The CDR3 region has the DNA TGCGCCAGCAGCGGAGGACAGAGTTCTAACTATGGCTACACCTTC. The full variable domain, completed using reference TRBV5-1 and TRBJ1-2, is KAGVTQTPRYLIKTRGQQVTLSCSPISGHRSVSWYQQTPGQGLQFLFEYFSETQRNKGNFPGRFSGRQFSNSRSEMNVSTLELGDSALYLCASSGGQSSNYGYTFGSGTRLTVV.

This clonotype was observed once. The CDR3 protein is CASSHTDRDDNEQFF. The CDR3, as DNA: TGTGCCAGCAGTCACACGGACCGGGACGACAATGAGCAGTTCTTC. This rearrangement joins TRBV3-1 to TRBJ2-1; D tentatively reads TRBD1 or TRBD2 (5 bases each). Trimming pared 6 bases from V and 5 bases from J, leaving 17 bases between. The germline gives CDR1 LGHDT, CDR2 YNNKEL (reference sequence). The CDR3 is 15 residues long.

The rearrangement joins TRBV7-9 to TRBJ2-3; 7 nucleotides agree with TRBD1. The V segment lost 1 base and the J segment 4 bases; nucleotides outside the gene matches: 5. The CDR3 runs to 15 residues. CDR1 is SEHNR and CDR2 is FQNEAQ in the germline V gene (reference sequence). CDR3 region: CASSLDRQGADTQYF. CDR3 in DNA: TGTGCCAGCAGCTTAGACCGACAGGGAGCAGATACGCAGTATTTT.

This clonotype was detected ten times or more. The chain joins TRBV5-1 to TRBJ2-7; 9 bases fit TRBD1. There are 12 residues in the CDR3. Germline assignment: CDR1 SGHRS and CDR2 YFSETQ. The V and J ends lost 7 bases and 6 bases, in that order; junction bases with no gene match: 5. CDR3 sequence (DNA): TGCGCCAGCCGGACAGGGGCTAGCGAGCAGTACTTC. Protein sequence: CASRTGASEQYF.

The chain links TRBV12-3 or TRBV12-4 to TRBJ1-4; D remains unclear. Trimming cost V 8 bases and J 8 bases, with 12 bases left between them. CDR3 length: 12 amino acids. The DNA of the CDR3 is TGTGCCAGCGCCCGCTCGGCCGAAAAACTGTTTTTT. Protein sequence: CASARSAEKLFF.

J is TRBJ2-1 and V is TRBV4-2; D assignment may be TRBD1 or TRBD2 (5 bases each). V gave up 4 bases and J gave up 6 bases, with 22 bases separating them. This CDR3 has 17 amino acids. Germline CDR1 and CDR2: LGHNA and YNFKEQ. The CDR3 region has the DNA TGTGCCAGCAGCCGAGCTCGAAGGGGACCACGAGGCAATGAGCAGTTCTTC. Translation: CASSRARRGPRGNEQFF.

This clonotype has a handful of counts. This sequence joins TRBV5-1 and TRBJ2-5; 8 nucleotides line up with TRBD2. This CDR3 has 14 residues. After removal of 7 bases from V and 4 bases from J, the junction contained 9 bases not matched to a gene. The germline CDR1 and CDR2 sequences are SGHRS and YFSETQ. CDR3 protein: CASWLTGGPETQYF. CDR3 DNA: TGCGCCAGCTGGTTAACGGGAGGGCCAGAGACCCAGTACTTC.

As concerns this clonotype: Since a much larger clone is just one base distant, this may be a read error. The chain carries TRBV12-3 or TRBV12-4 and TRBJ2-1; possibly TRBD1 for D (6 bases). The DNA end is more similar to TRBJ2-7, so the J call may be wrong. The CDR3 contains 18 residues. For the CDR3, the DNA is TGTGCCAGCAGTTTAGCCCGAACCACAGGGAGCTCCTACAATGAGCAGTACTTC. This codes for CASSLARTTGSSYNEQYF.

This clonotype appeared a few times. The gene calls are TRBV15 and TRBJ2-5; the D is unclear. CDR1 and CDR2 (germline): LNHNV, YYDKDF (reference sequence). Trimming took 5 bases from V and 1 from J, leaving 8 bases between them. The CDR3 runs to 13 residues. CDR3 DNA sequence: TGTGCCACCAGCCCATCCCTCCAAGAGACCCAGTACTTC. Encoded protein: CATSPSLQETQYF.

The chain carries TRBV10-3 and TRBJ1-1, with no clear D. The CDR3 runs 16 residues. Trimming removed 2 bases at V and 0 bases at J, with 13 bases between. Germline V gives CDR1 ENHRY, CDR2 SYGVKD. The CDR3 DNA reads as TGTGCCATCAGTGAGGGCCGCAAGGGCTTGAACACTGAAGCTTTCTTT. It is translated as CAISEGRKGLNTEAFF.